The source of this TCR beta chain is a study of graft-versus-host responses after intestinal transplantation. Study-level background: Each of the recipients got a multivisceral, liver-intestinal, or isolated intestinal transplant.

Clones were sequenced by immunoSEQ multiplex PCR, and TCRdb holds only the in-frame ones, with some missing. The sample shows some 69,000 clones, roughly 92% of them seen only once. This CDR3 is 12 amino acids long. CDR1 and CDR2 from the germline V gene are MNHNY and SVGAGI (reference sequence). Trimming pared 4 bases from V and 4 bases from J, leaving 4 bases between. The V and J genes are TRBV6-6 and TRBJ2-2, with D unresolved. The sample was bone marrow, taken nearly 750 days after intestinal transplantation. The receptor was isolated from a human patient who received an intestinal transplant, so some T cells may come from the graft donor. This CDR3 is CASSSATGELFF. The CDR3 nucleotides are TGTGCCAGCAGTTCTGCCACCGGGGAGCTGTTTTTT.